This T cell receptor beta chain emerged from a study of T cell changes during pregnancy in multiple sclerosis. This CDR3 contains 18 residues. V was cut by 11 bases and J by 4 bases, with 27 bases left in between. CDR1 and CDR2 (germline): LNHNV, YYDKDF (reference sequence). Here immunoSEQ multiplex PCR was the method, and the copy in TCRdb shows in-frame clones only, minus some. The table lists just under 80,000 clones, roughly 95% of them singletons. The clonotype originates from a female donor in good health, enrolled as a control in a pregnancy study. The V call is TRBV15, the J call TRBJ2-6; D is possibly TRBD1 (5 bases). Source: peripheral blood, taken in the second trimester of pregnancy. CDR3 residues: CAPMTCRGYIRGANVLTF. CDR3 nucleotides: TGTGCCCCCATGACTTGTAGGGGATACATACGGGGGGCCAACGTCCTGACTTTC.